This T cell receptor beta chain is drawn from a study of blood T cell repertoires in COVID-19. This table comes from immunoSEQ multiplex PCR, and its TCRdb copy is limited to in-frame clones, with some not included. The sample lists over 100,000 clones; 75% to 90% were seen once. CDR1 and CDR2 (germline): LGHDT, YNNKEL (reference sequence). Trimming at V came to 3 bases and at J to 5 bases, leaving 3 bases not matched to a gene. The CDR3 covers 14 residues. This clone was detected only once. The rearrangement links TRBV3-1 (or the pseudogene TRBV3-2) to TRBJ2-7; 11 bases map to TRBD1. The source is a man aged 40-49 years with acute or convalescent COVID-19. Sequenced sample: peripheral blood. This chain's CDR3 is CASSQTGQGDEQYF. CDR3 coding DNA: TGTGCCAGCAGCCAGACGGGACAGGGGGACGAGCAGTACTTC.